This T cell receptor (beta chain) was identified during a study of response to subunit inactivated influenza vaccine. Whole-study findings and limits: The authors proposed limited new T cell recruitment per seasonal influenza vaccination.

This clonotype was counted a few times. Its antigen is still unknown. TCRdb itself ran the RT-PCR reads through MiXCR, one entry per CDR3 protein. The table lists fewer than 700,000 distinct CDR3 sequences, 10% to 15% of them singletons. The CDR3 totals 12 residues. Germline V gene sequence: CDR1 SGHAT, CDR2 FQNNGV. The ends were cut back, 4 bases at V and 8 bases at J, with 12 bases in the middle. Sequenced material: PBMCs from blood, taken about 40 days after vaccination. The V call is TRBV11-2, the J call TRBJ2-7; D is perhaps TRBD2 (7 bases). The clonotype comes from a man aged 45 to 65 who received an inactivated influenza vaccine. CDR3 DNA: TGTGCCAGCAGCTCGGGGGGCCTGAAGCAGTACTTC. Amino acids: CASSSGGLKQYF.